The following is a T cell receptor (beta chain) sequence with its context. Its specificity is unknown. This sample was taken from a study of post-analysis software for immune sequencing data. Study-level information: Included among the disease courses, which were recorded for the cohort, were relapsing-remitting, secondary progressive and progressive-relapsing multiple sclerosis. Study-wide points: In multiple sclerosis, normalized Chao1 diversity was significantly below that of controls. Elevated frequency relative to controls characterized a handful of TRBV segments in patients, TRBV5-6, TRBV5-1 and TRBV20-1 among them. Same-batch preparations were strongly co-clustered by F measure.

This CDR3 contains 16 residues. Trimming cost V 0 bases and J 3 bases; bases outside gene matches: 6. CDR1 is LGHNA, CDR2 YSLEER, per germline. Tagging with unique molecular identifiers was a feature of the TCR beta cDNA libraries. Between roughly 0.9 and 11 million T cells gave rise to some 520,000 cDNA molecules. TCRdb recomputed calls from the PCR reads with MiXCR, one row per CDR3 protein. The table lists some 800,000 distinct CDR3 sequences, around 46% of them singletons. The chain uses TRBV4-3 and TRBJ2-3, with 7 bases aligning to TRBD2. The source is a girl aged 10-17 years with multiple sclerosis. Sequencing was done on a sample of blood. CDR3 residues: CASSQDYGGRTDTQYF. For the CDR3, the DNA is TGCGCCAGCAGCCAAGATTATGGCGGGAGAACAGATACGCAGTATTTT.